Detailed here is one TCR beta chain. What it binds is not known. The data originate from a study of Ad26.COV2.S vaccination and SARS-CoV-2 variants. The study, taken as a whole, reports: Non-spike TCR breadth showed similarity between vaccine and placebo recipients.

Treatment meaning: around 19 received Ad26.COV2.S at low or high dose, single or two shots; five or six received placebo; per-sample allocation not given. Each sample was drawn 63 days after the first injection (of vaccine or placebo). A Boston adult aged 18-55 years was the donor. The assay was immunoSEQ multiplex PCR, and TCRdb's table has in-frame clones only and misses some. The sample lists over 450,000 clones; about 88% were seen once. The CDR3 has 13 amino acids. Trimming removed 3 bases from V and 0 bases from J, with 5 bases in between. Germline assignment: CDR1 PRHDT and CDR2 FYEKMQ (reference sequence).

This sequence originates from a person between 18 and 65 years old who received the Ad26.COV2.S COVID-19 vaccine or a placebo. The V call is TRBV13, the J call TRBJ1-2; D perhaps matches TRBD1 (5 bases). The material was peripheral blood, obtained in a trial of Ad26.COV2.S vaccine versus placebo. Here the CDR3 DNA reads TGTGCCAGCAGCTTGACAGCTAACTATGGCTACACCTTC. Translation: CASSLTANYGYTF.